The entry that follows covers one T cell receptor beta chain sequence. This clone was detected only once. Its antigen remains undetermined. No clone much larger than this one lies a single base away; base qualities are absent. Other DNA sequences in the same sample also yield this CDR3. The donors were healthy, HIV-negative adults who had no recently reported acute infections or vaccinations. Only Caucasian adults living in Nashville, Tennessee, USA were represented among the donors. Magnetic negative selection was used to enrich CD4+ T cells, after which naive cells were positively selected on CD45RA and the negative fraction became the memory subset. After blood collection by leukapheresis, PBMCs were isolated using Ficoll-Histopaque density gradient centrifugation and then cryopreserved in the vapor phase of liquid nitrogen. Purity and quantity of every magnetically sorted T cell population were checked by analytical flow cytometry. Genomic DNA was isolated from every sorted fraction and measured by UV absorbance on a Nanodrop 2000c.

Measured from the cysteine to the phenylalanine, the CDR3 is 15 residues long. CDR3 DNA only is kept here, 45 bases in frame from base 1. The germline V gene provides CDR1 SGHRS and CDR2 YFSETQ. Trimming removed 0 bases from V and 2 bases from J, leaving 9 bases between the germline ends. The sample belongs to a study of shared clonotypes between healthy human individuals (dated by TCRdb to between 2020 and 2021). Background for the entire study: The cohort included a few men and two women between 18 and 49 years of age. Per donor, leukapheresis produced somewhere between about 0.94 and 10 billion PBMCs. To estimate repertoire size and how much clonotype sharing occurs between individuals, the study deeply sequenced the blood TCR repertoires of a handful of healthy adults. For each donor, CD4 naive and CD4 memory were each run on three plates, CD8 naive on two plates, and CD8 memory on one plate. To increase sequencing depth and limit assay-specific biases, different laboratories used diverse techniques to prepare libraries and sequence TCR repertoires. Overall results and qualifications from the work: Because the study included only a small number of donors, the genetic and exposure-history diversity represented was limited. Only blood was sampled, and tissue TCR repertoires likely differ from those in blood. Roughly 5% of naive CD4, 3% to 4% of naive CD8, around 2.3% of memory CD4, and about 0.4% of memory CD8 clonotypes were shared across a few donors. Incomplete sequencing was indicated by rarefaction of sorted-subset datasets, despite the large sequencing depth. Based on pairwise subsampling, the degree of clonotype sharing among donors was expected to be affected by sequencing depth. Naive subsets generally had larger estimated clonotype richness than memory subsets. Compared with non-shared clonotypes, the clonotypes found in all four sorted-subset donors had higher generation probabilities.

TCR CDR3 regions were amplified from genomic DNA by multiplex PCR using the deep immunoSEQ assay. Genomic DNA extracted from each cell subset was distributed evenly over all wells of several immunoSEQ 96-well plates, and each plate served as one replicate. Each replicate PCR for sorted subsets received about 180 ng genomic DNA, equal to roughly 29,000 T cell genomes. Purified libraries were quantified with a Qubit 3.0 fluorometer, sized on a Bioanalyzer 2100, and re-quantified with the KAPA Library Quantification kit. Each immunoSEQ 96-well plate was sequenced on its own single-read 150-cycle Illumina NextSeq 550 flow cell. Under the source paper's analysis protocol: Because the immunoSEQ output included only junctional sequences and no quality scores, the filtering could not be the same as the filtering used for full-length reads. Sequences were annotated with PyIR, a Python wrapper for IgBLAST v1.9, and V/J genes and CDR3 were assigned using IMGT germline references. Reads were removed for weak V/J assignments (E-value above 1e-6), missing CDR3, stop codons, out-of-frame junctions, or ambiguous translated residues. A V3J clonotype was defined by an identical inferred V gene, J gene, and CDR3 amino acid sequence. The percentage overlap between two repertoires was calculated by dividing the number of shared unique clonotypes by the size of the smaller repertoire. Repertoire richness was assessed with RTK rarefaction, the Chao1 estimator, and Recon v2.1 estimates of unobserved clonotypes. Generation probabilities were computed with OLGA for all TCRbeta clonotypes obtained by the gDNA method from a few donors. TCRdb obtained this table from immuneACCESS and retained in-frame rearrangements with V and J assigned. These tables miss some clones; where compared with another copy, unresolved V genes account for less than half of the shortfall, and the remainder is unexplained. For V, J and clone size, that table is used; D and trimming come from the DNA. This sample gives a few million clones in total; 85% to 95% of them show up just once. About 0.37% of the sample lies in the top ten.

What was sequenced was naive CD4+ T cells from PBMCs. The sample's cell subset or site label, decoded: CD45RA+ positively selected. The V and J segments used are TRBV5-1 and TRBJ1-5; matching of 6 bases hints at TRBD1 as the D gene. The sequence came from a man between 18 and 35 years old in good health. Some clones in this sample may be carry-over from other donors' samples. The DNA reads TGCGCCAGCAGCTTGGAAGGGGGTGGCAATCAGCCCCAGCATTTT. The encoded protein is CASSLEGGGNQPQHF.